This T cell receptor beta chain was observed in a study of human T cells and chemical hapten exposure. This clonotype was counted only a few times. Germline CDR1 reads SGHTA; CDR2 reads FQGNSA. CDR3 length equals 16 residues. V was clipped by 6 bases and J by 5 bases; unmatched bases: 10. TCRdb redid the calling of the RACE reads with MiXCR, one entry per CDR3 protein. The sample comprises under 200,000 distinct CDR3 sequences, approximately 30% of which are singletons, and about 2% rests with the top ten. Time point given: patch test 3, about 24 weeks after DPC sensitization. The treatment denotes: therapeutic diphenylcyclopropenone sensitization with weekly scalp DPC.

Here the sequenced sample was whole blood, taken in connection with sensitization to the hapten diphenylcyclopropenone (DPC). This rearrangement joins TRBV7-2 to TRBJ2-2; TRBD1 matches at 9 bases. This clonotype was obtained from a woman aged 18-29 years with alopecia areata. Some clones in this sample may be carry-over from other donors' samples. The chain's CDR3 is CASSSRDRELTGELFF. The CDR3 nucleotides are TGTGCCAGCAGTTCAAGGGACAGGGAGTTAACCGGGGAGCTGTTTTTT.